The 25 T cell receptor beta chains below come from one sample, sequenced in a study of cytomegalovirus exposure and HLA in healthy donors. The PCR contained 60 Vbeta and 13 Jbeta primers. Repertoires were generated with immunoSEQ multiplex PCR, while TCRdb's copy carries only in-frame clones and drops some. The sample contains 170,000 or so clones, around 80% of which appear only once. Specimen: PBMCs. The receptors originated from a woman aged 25 to 39 in good health and CMV-seropositive.

The chain employs TRBV19 and TRBJ2-3; maybe TRBD2 (5 bases). The germline CDR1 and CDR2 sequences are LNHDA and SQIVND (reference sequence). V was shortened by 3 bases and J by 0 bases, with 10 bases between the two germline ends. CDR3 length: 15 amino acids. The CDR3 coding sequence is TGTGCCAGTAGTATTTATGCGGGTAGCACAGATACGCAGTATTTT. It specifies CASSIYAGSTDTQYF.

The J gene is TRBJ1-2, the V gene TRBV11-3, with a tentative D call TRBD1 (5 bases). Looked up from germline, CDR1 is SGHNT and CDR2 is YENEEA. This CDR3 comprises 13 residues. V lost 5 bases to trimming and J lost 2 bases, with 9 bases between them. CDR3 coding DNA: TGTGCCAGCAGCGGGGGAGGGAACTATGGCTACACCTTC. This codes for CASSGGGNYGYTF.

This rearrangement joins TRBV11-3 to TRBJ2-3; 7 bases align to TRBD2. The ends lost 1 base at V and 5 bases at J; junction bases unmatched: 6. CDR1 and CDR2 (germline): SGHNT, YENEEA. The CDR3 runs 15 residues. The CDR3 protein is CASSLATGGRDTQYF. CDR3 in DNA: TGTGCCAGCAGCTTAGCCACGGGGGGAAGAGATACGCAGTATTTT.

This clone was seen only once. The chain uses TRBV7-9 and TRBJ2-2; the match to TRBD2 covers 8 bases. Germline V CDR1 and CDR2: SEHNR, FQNEAQ (reference sequence). Trimming removed 7 bases from V and 1 base from J; junction bases left unmatched: 8. The CDR3 is made up of 16 amino acids. CDR3 sequence (DNA): TGTGCCAGCAACTCTTTTAGCGGGGTGAACACCGGGGAGCTGTTTTTT. It specifies CASNSFSGVNTGELFF.

The chain joins TRBV28 to TRBJ2-2, with a weak D call TRBD1 (6 bases). V lost 3 bases and J 0 bases, leaving 23 bases between the germline ends. This CDR3 comprises 20 residues. CDR1 MDHEN and CDR2 SYDVKM come from the germline V gene. CDR3 in DNA: TGTGCCAGCAGTTTGGGATTAGGGACATACCACGACGCGAACACCGGGGAGCTGTTTTTT. It encodes CASSLGLGTYHDANTGELFF.

The V and J genes are TRBV29-1 and TRBJ2-3, with D perhaps TRBD2 (6 bases). The V and J ends lost 7 bases and 0 bases respectively, with 14 bases between them. CDR1 and CDR2 from the germline V gene are SQVTM and ANQGSEA. This CDR3 spans 14 amino acids. The CDR3 coding sequence is TGCAGCGCCTTCATAGCGGCTAGCACAGATACGCAGTATTTT. Translation: CSAFIAASTDTQYF.

V gene TRBV20-1 combines with J gene TRBJ2-3, with 7 bases lining up with TRBD2. The V and J ends lost 7 bases and 2 bases, in that order; junction bases with no gene match: 0. CDR3 length equals 11 residues. Germline CDR1 is DFQATT and CDR2 is SNEGSKA (reference sequence). The CDR3 bases are TGCAGTGGGGACTACACAGATACGCAGTATTTT. This translates into CSGDYTDTQYF.

The chain couples TRBV13 to TRBJ1-1, with 7 positions matching TRBD1. This CDR3 contains 14 residues. The germline V gene encodes CDR1 PRHDT and CDR2 FYEKMQ (reference sequence). V shed 3 bases, J shed 3 bases, and the junction held 4 bases outside the gene matches. The CDR3 sequence is CASSLTGYDTEAFF. The CDR3 nucleotides read TGTGCCAGCAGCTTGACAGGGTACGACACTGAAGCTTTCTTT. Filled out from reference TRBV13 and TRBJ1-1, the complete variable domain reads AAGVIQSPRHLIKEKRETATLKCYPIPRHDTVYWYQQGPGQDPQFLISFYEKMQSDKGSIPDRFSAQQFSDYHSELNMSSLELGDSALYFCASSLTGYDTEAFFGQGTRLTVV.

The chain uses TRBV5-4 and TRBJ1-4; 8 positions agree with TRBD1. Germline CDR1 SGHNT, CDR2 YYREEE (reference sequence). After removal of 3 bases from V and 16 bases from J, the junction contained 8 bases not matched to a gene. This CDR3 spans 12 amino acids. The CDR3 coding sequence is TGTGCCAGCAGCTCCACAGGGGGGGACGAGTTTTTT. It yields the protein CASSSTGGDEFF.

The V gene is TRBV6-5, the J gene TRBJ2-7; 8 bases are shared with TRBD2. The CDR3 contains 16 residues. Germline values: CDR1 MNHEY, CDR2 SVGAGI. Trimming at V came to 4 bases and at J to 4 bases, leaving 12 bases not matched to a gene. The CDR3 loop is CASSSPFGGAKYEQYF. As DNA, the CDR3 is TGTGCCAGCAGTTCCCCCTTCGGGGGGGCGAAGTACGAGCAGTACTTC.

This chain links TRBV7-9 with TRBJ1-5; 9 bases are a match to TRBD1. The CDR3 is 17 amino acids. The V and J ends lost 4 bases and 4 bases, in that order; junction bases with no gene match: 11. Germline V CDR1 and CDR2: SEHNR, FQNEAQ (reference sequence). The CDR3 protein is CASSSDRGSSQNQPQHF. The CDR3 DNA reads TGTGCCAGCAGCTCAGACAGGGGGTCGTCGCAAAATCAGCCCCAGCATTTT.

This clone was counted only a few times. The genes are TRBV28 and TRBJ1-5; tentative D call: TRBD1 (6 bases). Trimming took 6 bases from V and 0 from J, leaving 15 bases between them. The CDR3 loop spans 16 amino acids. Germline-derived CDR1 and CDR2 are MDHEN and SYDVKM. CDR3 DNA: TGTGCCAGCAGCTACACCGGGACAAATAGCAATCAGCCCCAGCATTTT. Protein product: CASSYTGTNSNQPQHF.

CDR3 bases: TGTGCCAGCCTAGGGGCCACCCCCGGGGCCAAAAACATTCAGTACTTC. It codes for CASLGATPGAKNIQYF. The chain recombines TRBV2 with TRBJ2-4; D possibly corresponds to TRBD1 (5 bases). Germline V lookup: CDR1 SNHLY, CDR2 FYNNEI. V was pared by 8 bases and J by 1 base, with 18 bases between. This CDR3 is 16 amino acids long.

This clone has more than one count but fewer than ten. This rearrangement joins TRBV7-8 to TRBJ2-7; the match to TRBD2 covers 10 bases. V shed 5 bases, J shed 7 bases, and the junction held 14 bases outside the gene matches. Per germline, CDR1 SGHVS and CDR2 FQNEAQ. The CDR3 is 16 residues long. The CDR3: CASSPIRGTSVGEQYF. The CDR3 bases are TGTGCCAGCAGCCCGATTCGGGGGACTAGCGTCGGGGAGCAGTACTTC.

This chain links TRBV5-1 with TRBJ2-1, with TRBD2 matching 8 bases. Germline V gives CDR1 SGHRS, CDR2 YFSETQ. V lost 4 bases, J lost 0 bases, and 18 bases stayed unmatched. This CDR3 is 20 amino acids long. CDR3 sequence: CASSPSGAAGGPSSYNEQFF. Here the CDR3 DNA reads TGCGCCAGCAGCCCATCAGGGGCTGCGGGAGGACCTAGCTCCTACAATGAGCAGTTCTTC.

The rearrangement joins TRBV11-3 to TRBJ1-1, with 7 bases aligning to TRBD1. Trimming removed 5 bases from V and 7 bases from J; junction bases left unmatched: 7. Germline V CDR1 and CDR2: SGHNT, YENEEA. The CDR3 extends over 13 amino acids. This CDR3 reads CASSRLAGGEAFF. In nucleotides, the CDR3 is TGTGCCAGCAGCCGACTCGCAGGGGGTGAAGCTTTCTTT.

As DNA, the CDR3 is TGTGCCACCCGAGCCGATTGGACAGGTACGAACACTGAAGCTTTCTTT. Amino acid sequence: CATRADWTGTNTEAFF. This chain joins TRBV7-9 and TRBJ1-1; 7 bases match TRBD1. Per the germline V gene, CDR1 is SEHNR and CDR2 is FQNEAQ (reference sequence). The CDR3 loop spans 16 amino acids. The trim removed 10 bases at V and 1 base at J, leaving 15 bases unmatched.

The gene calls are TRBV5-1 and TRBJ2-1; D call uncertain. Germline CDR1 is SGHRS and CDR2 is YFSETQ. This CDR3 is built from 14 residues. The V end was cut by 0 bases, the J end by 1 base, with 5 bases between. CDR3 bases: TGCGCCAGCAGCTTGGATTATTCCTACAATGAGCAGTTCTTC. Its translation: CASSLDYSYNEQFF.

In its sample, this clone was seen a few times. This same CDR3 is encoded by further DNA sequences in the sample. The rearrangement links TRBV19 to TRBJ2-7, with a weak D call TRBD1 (6 bases). CDR1 LNHDA and CDR2 SQIVND come from the germline V gene (reference sequence). This CDR3 has 13 amino acids. V was pared by 1 base and J by 4 bases, with 8 bases between. The CDR3 sequence is CASSIGTAYEQYF. In nucleotides, the CDR3 is TGTGCCAGTAGTATAGGGACAGCTTACGAGCAGTACTTC.

The chain carries TRBV18 and TRBJ1-5; D uncertain. V was cut by 3 bases and J by 4 bases, with 13 bases left in between. This CDR3 has 15 residues. Germline V gene data show CDR1 as KGHSH and CDR2 as LQKENI. CDR3 in DNA: TGTGCCAGCTCACCGGCCCGGGGAGGGAATCAGCCCCAGCATTTT. This translates into CASSPARGGNQPQHF. The full variable domain, its missing parts supplied by reference TRBV18 and TRBJ1-5, is NAGVMQNPRHLVRRRGQEARLRCSPMKGHSHVYWYRQLPEEGLKFMVYLQKENIIDESGMPKERFSAEFPKEGPSILRIQQVVRGDSAAYFCASSPARGGNQPQHFGDGTRLSIL.

The chain joins TRBV4-3 to TRBJ1-2, with D maybe TRBD1 (5 bases). Trimming removed 0 bases at V and 4 bases at J, with 12 bases between. This CDR3 is 15 amino acids long. Germline loops: CDR1 LGHNA, CDR2 YSLEER. CDR3 amino acids: CASSQEPDSFYGYTF. DNA for the CDR3: TGCGCCAGCAGCCAAGAACCCGACAGTTTCTATGGCTACACCTTC.

The gene calls are TRBV28 and TRBJ1-5; D possibly corresponds to TRBD1 (5 bases). The germline V gene has CDR1 MDHEN and CDR2 SYDVKM. The germline V and J ends were trimmed by 3 bases and 7 bases, with 16 bases remaining between them. The CDR3 has 15 residues. DNA for the CDR3: TGTGCCAGCAGTTTCCCGGACAAGGGTCGCCAGCCCCAGCATTTT. Translated: CASSFPDKGRQPQHF.

This sequence joins TRBV6-5 and TRBJ2-7; the D is unclear. There are 13 residues in the CDR3. From germline, CDR1 is MNHEY and CDR2 SVGAGI. Between the trimmed V and J ends, which lost 0 bases and 0 bases, there was a span of 3 bases. This chain's CDR3 is CASSYSASYEQYF. CDR3 in DNA: TGTGCCAGCAGTTACTCAGCCTCCTACGAGCAGTACTTC.

The chain uses TRBV29-1 and TRBJ2-2, with 7 bases aligning to TRBD2. The CDR3 covers 14 residues. Germline CDR1 reads SQVTM; CDR2 reads ANQGSEA. Losses at the gene ends were 7 bases for V and 4 bases for J; bases not matched to a gene: 9. The CDR3 bases are TGCAGCGCCGAGCGGGGCCGGGGCACCGGGGAGCTGTTTTTT. It translates to CSAERGRGTGELFF.

The rearrangement joins TRBV7-9 to TRBJ2-7; TRBD2 aligns across 7 bases. The CDR3 extends over 15 amino acids. The V gene end was trimmed by 7 bases and the J gene end by 1 base; junction bases not matched to a gene: 10. The germline gives CDR1 SEHNR, CDR2 FQNEAQ (reference sequence). The CDR3, as DNA: TGTGCCAGCATCGCCGGTAACGGGGGGTCCTACGAGCAGTACTTC. Translated: CASIAGNGGSYEQYF.